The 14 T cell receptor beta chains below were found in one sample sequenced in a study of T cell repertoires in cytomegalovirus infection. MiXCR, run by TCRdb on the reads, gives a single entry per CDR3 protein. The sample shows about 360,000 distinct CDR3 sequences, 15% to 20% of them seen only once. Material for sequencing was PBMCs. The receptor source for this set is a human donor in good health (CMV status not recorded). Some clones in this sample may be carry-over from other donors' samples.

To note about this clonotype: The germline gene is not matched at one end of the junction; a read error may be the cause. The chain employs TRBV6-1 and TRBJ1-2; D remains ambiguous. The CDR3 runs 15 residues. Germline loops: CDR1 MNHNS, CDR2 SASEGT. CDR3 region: CASSERGGVGYSYTF. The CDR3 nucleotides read TGTGCCAGCAGTGAACGAGGCGGGGTGGGCTATAGCTACACCTTC.

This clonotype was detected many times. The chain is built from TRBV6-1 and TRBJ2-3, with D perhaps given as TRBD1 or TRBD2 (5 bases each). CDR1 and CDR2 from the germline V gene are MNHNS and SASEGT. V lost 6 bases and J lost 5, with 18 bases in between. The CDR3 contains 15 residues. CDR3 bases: TGTGCCAGCAGAAGGGGAGTGGGAGCAGGAGATACGCAGTATTTT. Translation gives CASRRGVGAGDTQYF.

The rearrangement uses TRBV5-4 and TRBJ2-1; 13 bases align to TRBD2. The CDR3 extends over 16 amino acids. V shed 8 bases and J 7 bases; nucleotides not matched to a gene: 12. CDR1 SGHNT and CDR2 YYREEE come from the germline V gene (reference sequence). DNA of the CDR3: TGTGCCAGTACACTAGCGGGGGGGGTATTGGTGAATGAGCAGTTCTTC. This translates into CASTLAGGVLVNEQFF.

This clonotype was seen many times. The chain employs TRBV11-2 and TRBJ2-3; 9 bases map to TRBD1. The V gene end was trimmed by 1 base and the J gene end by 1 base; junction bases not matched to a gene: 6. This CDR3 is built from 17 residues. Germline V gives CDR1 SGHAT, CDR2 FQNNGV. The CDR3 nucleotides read TGTGCCAGCAGCTTAGGGGGACAGGGAGGAGGCACAGATACGCAGTATTTT. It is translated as CASSLGGQGGGTDTQYF.

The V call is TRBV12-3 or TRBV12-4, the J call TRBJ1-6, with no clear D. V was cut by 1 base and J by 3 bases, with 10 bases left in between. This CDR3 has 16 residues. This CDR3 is CASSLGAPNYNSPLHF. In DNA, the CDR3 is TGTGCCAGCAGTTTAGGAGCACCCAACTATAATTCACCCCTCCACTTT.

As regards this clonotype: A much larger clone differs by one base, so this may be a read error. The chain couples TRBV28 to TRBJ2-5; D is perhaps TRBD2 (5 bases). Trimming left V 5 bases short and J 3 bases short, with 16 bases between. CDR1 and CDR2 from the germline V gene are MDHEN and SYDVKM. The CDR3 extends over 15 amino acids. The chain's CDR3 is CASSLAVTSKETQYF. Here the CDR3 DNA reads TGTGCCAGCAGTCTAGCCGTGACGTCAAAAGAGACCCAGTACTTC.

The CDR3 DNA reads as TGCGCCAGCAGCCAAGAACGAGGCACAGATACGCAGTATTTT. It codes for CASSQERGTDTQYF. The V call is TRBV4-3, the J call TRBJ2-3; D is uncertain. The V end was cut by 0 bases, the J end by 1 base, with 5 bases between. Germline V gene data show CDR1 as LGHNA and CDR2 as YSLEER. CDR3 length equals 14 residues.

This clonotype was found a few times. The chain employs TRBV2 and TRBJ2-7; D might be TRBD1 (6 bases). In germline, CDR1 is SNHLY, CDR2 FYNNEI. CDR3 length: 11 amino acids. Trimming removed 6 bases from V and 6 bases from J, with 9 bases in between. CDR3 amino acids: CASRAGVEQYF. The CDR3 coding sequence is TGTGCCAGCAGGGCAGGGGTCGAGCAGTACTTC. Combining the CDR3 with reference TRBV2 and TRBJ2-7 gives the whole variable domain EPEVTQTPSHQVTQMGQEVILRCVPISNHLYFYWYRQILGQKVEFLVSFYNNEISEKSEIFDDQFSVERPDGSNFTLKIRSTKLEDSAMYFCASRAGVEQYFGPGTRLTVT.

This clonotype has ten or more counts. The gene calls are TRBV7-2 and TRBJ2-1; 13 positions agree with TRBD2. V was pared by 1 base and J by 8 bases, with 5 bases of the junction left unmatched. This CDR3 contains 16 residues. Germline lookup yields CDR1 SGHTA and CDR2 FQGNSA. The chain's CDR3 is CASSLGWTSGSYEQFF. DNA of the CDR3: TGTGCCAGCAGCTTAGGTTGGACTAGCGGGAGCTATGAGCAGTTCTTC.

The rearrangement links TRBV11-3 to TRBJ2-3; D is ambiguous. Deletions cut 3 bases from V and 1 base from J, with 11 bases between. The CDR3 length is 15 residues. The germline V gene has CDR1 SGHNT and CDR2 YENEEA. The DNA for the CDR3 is TGTGCCAGCAGCTTTGGGAATACTGGCACAGATACGCAGTATTTT. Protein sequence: CASSFGNTGTDTQYF.

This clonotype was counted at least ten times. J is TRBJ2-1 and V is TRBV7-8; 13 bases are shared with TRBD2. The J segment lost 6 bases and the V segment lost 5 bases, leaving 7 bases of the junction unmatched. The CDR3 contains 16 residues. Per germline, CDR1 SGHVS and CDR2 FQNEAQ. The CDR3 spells CASSPGTSGNGNEQFF. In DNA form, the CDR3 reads TGTGCCAGCAGCCCAGGGACTAGCGGGAATGGCAATGAGCAGTTCTTC.

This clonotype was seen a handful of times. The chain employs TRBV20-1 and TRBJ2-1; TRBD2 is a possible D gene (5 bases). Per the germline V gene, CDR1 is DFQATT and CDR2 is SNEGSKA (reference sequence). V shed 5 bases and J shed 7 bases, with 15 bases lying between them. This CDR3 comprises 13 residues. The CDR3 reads CSAPNGVSNEQFF. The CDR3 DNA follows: TGCAGTGCTCCTAACGGGGTGTCTAATGAGCAGTTCTTC.

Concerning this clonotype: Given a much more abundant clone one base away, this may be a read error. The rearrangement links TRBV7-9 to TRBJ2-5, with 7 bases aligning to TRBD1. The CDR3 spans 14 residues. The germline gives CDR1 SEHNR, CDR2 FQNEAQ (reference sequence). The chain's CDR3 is CAGSFSGQQETQYF. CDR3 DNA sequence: TGTGCCGGCAGCTTTTCGGGACAGCAAGAGACCCAGTACTTC.

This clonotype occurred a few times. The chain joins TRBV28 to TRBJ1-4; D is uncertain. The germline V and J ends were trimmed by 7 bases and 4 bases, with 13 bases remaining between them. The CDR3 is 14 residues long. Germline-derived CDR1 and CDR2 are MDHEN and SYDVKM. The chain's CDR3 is CASIAPGNNEKLFF. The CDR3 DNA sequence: TGTGCCAGCATCGCCCCGGGCAATAATGAAAAACTGTTTTTT.